The next 29 T cell receptor beta chains were all read from a single sample in a study of metastatic and nonmetastatic thyroid tumors. The entire patient cohort was treatment-naive prior to thyroid surgery. Using MiXCR, TCRdb re-called clones from the PCR reads. The sample lists more than 10,000 clones, around a fifth occurring once. Specimen: adjacent normal tissue. The receptors derive from a female donor with papillary thyroid cancer or a benign thyroid nodule (not recorded which). Some clones in this sample may be carry-over from other donors' samples.

This clone was seen many times. The chain couples TRBV11-2 to TRBJ2-1, with TRBD2 matching 7 bases. J gave up 0 bases and V 2 bases, and 1 base lay outside the gene matches. The CDR3 contains 15 residues. Germline CDR1 is SGHAT and CDR2 is FQNNGV. The CDR3 DNA is TGTGCCAGCAGCTTACTAGCGGCCTCCTACAATGAGCAGTTCTTC. Translating it yields CASSLLAASYNEQFF.

This clone showed up many times. V gene TRBV30 combines with J gene TRBJ2-1; D not certain. The V and J ends lost 3 bases and 9 bases respectively, with 12 bases between them. Looked up from germline, CDR1 is GTSNPN and CDR2 is SVGIG (reference sequence). The CDR3 spans 12 residues. CDR3 bases: TGTGCCTGGAGGGGCCTGACTCTTGAGCAGTTCTTC. Protein product: CAWRGLTLEQFF.

This clone is large by share. The chain employs TRBV6-1 and TRBJ1-5, with D tentatively TRBD1 (5 bases). The length of the CDR3 is 16 residues. The germline V and J ends were trimmed by 6 bases and 0 bases, with 15 bases remaining between them. CDR1 is MNHNS, CDR2 SASEGT, per germline. In nucleotides, the CDR3 is TGTGCCAGCAGGGAGACAGTGGACTATAGCAATCAGCCCCAGCATTTT. Translation: CASRETVDYSNQPQHF.

This clone is medium-sized (0.01 to 0.1%) within its sample. The rearrangement uses TRBV2 and TRBJ1-2; unclear D gene. CDR1 SNHLY and CDR2 FYNNEI come from the germline V gene. V was clipped by 5 bases and J by 5 bases, with 6 bases between them. This CDR3 has 11 amino acids. The CDR3 spells CASSYEYGYTF. Here the CDR3 DNA reads TGTGCCAGCAGTTACGAATATGGCTACACCTTC.

This clone is classed as medium-sized (0.01 to 0.1%). The chain couples TRBV20-1 to TRBJ1-2; D not certain. CDR1 and CDR2 (germline): DFQATT, SNEGSKA (reference sequence). The CDR3 contains 16 residues. V was trimmed by 4 bases and J by 4 bases, leaving 22 bases between them. The CDR3 spells CSAIMGSRPSGYGYTF. In DNA, the CDR3 is TGCAGTGCTATCATGGGATCGCGGCCTTCGGGCTATGGCTACACCTTC.

This clone has more than one count but fewer than ten. The final CDR3 position lacks the conserved phenylalanine or tryptophan, pointing to a likely read error. The rearrangement joins TRBV6-6 to TRBJ2-7; no clear D. V was pared by 2 bases and J by 5 bases, with 13 bases between. The CDR3 has 14 residues. CDR1 is MNHNY and CDR2 is SVGAGI in the germline V gene (reference sequence). The CDR3 loop reads CASSYRECSDEQYL. The CDR3, as DNA: TGTGCCAGCAGTTACCGTGAATGTAGTGACGAGCAGTACCTC.

In its sample, this clone ranks as medium-sized. This chain joins TRBV28 and TRBJ2-1; possibly TRBD1 for D (5 bases). This CDR3 has 10 residues. Trimming removed 8 bases from V and 9 bases from J, with 8 bases in between. Germline values: CDR1 MDHEN, CDR2 SYDVKM. The CDR3 here is CASGQGEQFF. The CDR3 region has the DNA TGTGCCAGCGGGCAGGGTGAGCAGTTCTTC.

Points on this clone: The junction shows a germline mismatch at one end, possibly a read error. V is TRBV29-1 and J is TRBJ2-3; 14 bases fit TRBD2. The CDR3 contains 17 residues. The V gene's germline CDR1 is SQVTM and CDR2 ANQGSEA. CDR3 sequence reads: CSVPGTSGGSSTDTQDF. The CDR3 coding sequence is TGCAGCGTGCCCGGGACTAGCGGGGGTAGTAGCACAGATACGCAGGATTTT.

This chain uses TRBV13 with TRBJ2-1; 7 bases agree with TRBD1. With 10 bases clipped from V and 4 bases from J, the junction kept 10 bases outside the gene matches. There are 14 residues in the CDR3. Germline loops: CDR1 PRHDT, CDR2 FYEKMQ (reference sequence). CDR3 sequence: CANSLRDSYNEQFF. CDR3 in DNA: TGTGCCAATAGCCTAAGGGACAGTTACAATGAGCAGTTCTTC.

A few counts support this clone. The chain employs TRBV12-3 or TRBV12-4 and TRBJ1-1; D not certain. This CDR3 has 13 amino acids. Trimming cost V 3 bases and J 3 bases, with 8 bases left between them. Here the CDR3 DNA reads TGTGCCAGCAGTTTGGGCAGATACACTGAAGCTTTCTTT. Encoded protein: CASSLGRYTEAFF.

A word on this clone: This sequence may be a read error, since a much larger clone differs from it by one base. CDR3 bases: TGTGCCATCAGCCCCCGAACCCAGAACACCGGGGAGCTGTTTTTT. It yields the protein CAISPRTQNTGELFF. J is TRBJ2-2 and V is TRBV5-4; D gene ambiguous. Germline CDR1 SGHNT, CDR2 YYREEE (reference sequence). This CDR3 region has 15 residues.

This clone was detected only a few times. The rearrangement uses TRBV15 and TRBJ2-7; 7 bases align to TRBD2. V lost 4 bases, J lost 5 bases, and 8 bases stayed unmatched. The CDR3 covers 14 residues. Germline assignment: CDR1 LNHNV and CDR2 YYDKDF (reference sequence). The CDR3 nucleotides are TGTGCCACCAGCATTGGACTAGTGGGAGACGAGCAGTACTTC. Protein: CATSIGLVGDEQYF. The whole variable domain, filled in from reference TRBV15 and TRBJ2-7, reads DAMVIQNPRYQVTQFGKPVTLSCSQTLNHNVMYWYQQKSSQAPKLLFHYYDKDFNNEADTPDNFQSRRPNTSFCFLDIRSPGLGDTAMYLCATSIGLVGDEQYFGPGTRLTVT.

In its sample, this clone is medium-sized. This sample also contains other DNA sequences that code for the same CDR3. The rearrangement joins TRBV6-1 to TRBJ1-2; a possible D gene is TRBD1 (5 bases). CDR3 length: 11 amino acids. V dropped 10 bases and J dropped 4 bases, with 10 bases sitting between them. The germline V gene has CDR1 MNHNS and CDR2 SASEGT. The CDR3 sequence: CATGLAYGYTF. The DNA of the CDR3 is TGTGCCACGGGACTGGCCTATGGCTACACCTTC.

This clone was found many times. This is likely a read error, given that the CDR3 carries no conserved phenylalanine or tryptophan at its end. This chain joins TRBV7-2 and TRBJ2-7; the D is unclear. With 5 bases removed from V and 0 bases from J, the gap between germline ends came to 11 bases. In germline, CDR1 is SGHTA, CDR2 FQGNSA. The CDR3 consists of 14 residues. The CDR3 nucleotides read TGTGCCAGCAGCATAGACCAGAGCTCCTACGAGCAGTACCTC. Translation: CASSIDQSSYEQYL.

This clone was counted ten times or more. The chain uses TRBV7-8 and TRBJ2-1; TRBD2 matches at 7 bases. This CDR3 has 15 amino acids. V shed 5 bases and J 3 bases; nucleotides not matched to a gene: 7. Germline lookup yields CDR1 SGHVS and CDR2 FQNEAQ. The CDR3 is CASSASGAHYNEQFF. Here the CDR3 DNA reads TGTGCCAGCAGCGCGAGCGGGGCCCACTACAATGAGCAGTTCTTC.

The chain employs TRBV28 and TRBJ1-1; D gene unclear. The CDR3 extends over 12 amino acids. Trimming removed 6 bases at V and 5 bases at J, with 10 bases between. Germline CDR1 and CDR2: MDHEN and SYDVKM. Here the CDR3 DNA reads TGTGCCAGCAGCACTATTAATACTGAAGCTTTCTTT. The encoded protein is CASSTINTEAFF.

This clone was found a few times. The chain couples TRBV20-1 to TRBJ2-7; D is perhaps TRBD2 (7 bases). The germline gives CDR1 DFQATT, CDR2 SNEGSKA (reference sequence). Trimming removed 3 bases from V and 9 bases from J, with 18 bases in between. The CDR3 has 13 amino acids. The CDR3 spells CSASLWEGVRQYF. The CDR3 DNA is TGCAGTGCTAGCCTCTGGGAGGGGGTGAGGCAGTACTTC.

Remarks on this clone: Compared with germline, one end of the junction differs, possibly owing to a read error. The rearrangement links TRBV6-2 or TRBV6-3 to TRBJ2-5; 7 bases map to TRBD1. The CDR3 consists of 17 residues. Germline V gene sequence: CDR1 MNHEY, CDR2 SVGEGT. CDR3 protein: CACSQSQQGPSSQTQYF. The CDR3 nucleotides are TGTGCCTGCAGTCAGTCCCAACAGGGGCCCTCATCACAGACCCAGTACTTC.

By proportion, this clone is medium-sized. V gene TRBV6-2 or TRBV6-3 combines with J gene TRBJ2-7; TRBD1 aligns across 7 bases. The V gene's germline CDR1 is MNHEY and CDR2 SVGEGT. Losses at the gene ends were 8 bases for V and 3 bases for J; bases not matched to a gene: 16. This CDR3 is 16 amino acids long. The CDR3 region has the DNA TGTGCCAGCGCCGCATACCGTACAGGGGACATCTACGAGCAGTACTTC. As protein: CASAAYRTGDIYEQYF.

This clone is medium-sized (0.01 to 0.1%) in the sample. The chain is built from TRBV7-3 and TRBJ2-3, with D unclear. Germline V gene data show CDR1 as SGHTA and CDR2 as FQGTGA. This CDR3 is 12 amino acids long. Trimming removed 5 bases from V and 3 bases from J, with 6 bases in between. CDR3 coding DNA: TGTGCCAGCAGCATAGATACAGATACGCAGTATTTT. It is translated as CASSIDTDTQYF.

The CDR3 reads CSASGQGETYEQYF. The DNA of the CDR3 is TGCAGTGCTTCGGGACAGGGAGAGACCTACGAGCAGTACTTC. This chain links TRBV20-1 with TRBJ2-7, with 9 bases aligning to TRBD1. Germline V gene sequence: CDR1 DFQATT, CDR2 SNEGSKA (reference sequence). The J segment lost 2 bases and the V segment lost 5 bases, leaving 7 bases of the junction unmatched. This CDR3 contains 14 residues.

By sample share, this clone is medium-sized (0.01 to 0.1%). V usage is TRBV6-2 or TRBV6-3 and J usage is TRBJ1-2; D is ambiguous. The CDR3 sequence is 13 residues long. The V gene lost 5 bases and the J gene lost 4 bases, with 11 bases spanning the gap. CDR1 MNHEY and CDR2 SVGEGT come from the germline V gene. CDR3 loop: CASSDRLGYGYTF. The CDR3 nucleotides read TGTGCCAGCAGTGATCGCTTAGGCTATGGCTACACCTTC.

As concerns this clone: The same CDR3 is also encoded by other DNA sequences in this sample. The rearrangement uses TRBV2 and TRBJ2-3; 7 nucleotides agree with TRBD1. V lost 3 bases and J lost 0; bases outside the gene matches: 3. Germline CDR1 SNHLY, CDR2 FYNNEI. The CDR3 extends over 15 amino acids. CDR3 loop: CASSETGSSTDTQYF. The DNA for the CDR3 is TGTGCCAGCAGTGAGACAGGGTCTAGCACAGATACGCAGTATTTT.

This chain uses TRBV7-6 with TRBJ2-3; D not certain. CDR1 and CDR2 (germline): SGHVS, FNYEAQ. The CDR3 consists of 14 residues. Deletions cut 6 bases from V and 2 bases from J, with 12 bases between. CDR3 in amino acids: CASRLCGPTDTQYF. CDR3 DNA sequence: TGTGCCAGCAGATTATGTGGACCCACAGATACGCAGTATTTT. Combining the CDR3 with reference TRBV7-6 and TRBJ2-3 gives the whole variable domain GAGVSQSPRYKVTKRGQDVALRCDPISGHVSLYWYRQALGQGPEFLTYFNYEAQQDKSGLPNDRFSAERPEGSISTLTIQRTEQRDSAMYRCASRLCGPTDTQYFGPGTRLTVL.

This clone came up a few times. V and J are TRBV6-1 and TRBJ2-7; 14 bases are shared with TRBD2. With V trimmed by 6 bases and J by 0 bases, 7 bases remained unmatched. Germline CDR1 reads MNHNS; CDR2 reads SASEGT. The CDR3 is made up of 17 amino acids. The CDR3 protein is CASSIQGLAGGSYEQYF. The CDR3 DNA reads TGTGCCAGCAGCATACAAGGACTAGCGGGGGGCTCCTACGAGCAGTACTTC.

This chain uses TRBV6-2 or TRBV6-3 with TRBJ1-1; 7 bases map to TRBD1. The V gene's germline CDR1 is MNHEY and CDR2 SVGEGT. J lost 4 bases, V lost 5 bases, and 7 bases had no gene match. This CDR3 is built from 14 residues. CDR3 loop: CASSIWTGATEAFF. CDR3 nucleotide sequence: TGTGCCAGCAGTATCTGGACAGGCGCCACTGAAGCTTTCTTT.

This clone has more than one count but fewer than ten. The CDR3 DNA reads as TGTGCCAGCAGCCCTCGGACTAGCGGAGGTATCTACGAGCAGTACTTC. It encodes CASSPRTSGGIYEQYF. The chain is built from TRBV6-1 and TRBJ2-7; 10 bases agree with TRBD2. This CDR3 contains 16 residues. V dropped 6 bases and J dropped 3; count of bases not matched to a gene: 11. Germline-derived CDR1 and CDR2 are MNHNS and SASEGT.

By sample share, this clone is medium-sized. V gene TRBV5-1 combines with J gene TRBJ1-1; D might be TRBD1 (5 bases). Trimming took off 0 bases at V and 0 bases at J, with 6 bases between the two ends. Looked up from germline, CDR1 is SGHRS and CDR2 is YFSETQ. The CDR3 loop spans 14 amino acids. Here the CDR3 reads CASSLDRLNTEAFF. In DNA, the CDR3 is TGCGCCAGCAGCTTGGACAGGTTGAACACTGAAGCTTTCTTT.

This clone was seen a handful of times. This rearrangement joins TRBV6-5 to TRBJ2-7, with D unclear. The germline V gene encodes CDR1 MNHEY and CDR2 SVGAGI. Trimming pared 0 bases from V and 0 bases from J, leaving 9 bases between. The CDR3 loop spans 15 amino acids. CDR3 coding DNA: TGTGCCAGCAGTTACTCCGGACCGAGCTCCTACGAGCAGTACTTC. Its translation: CASSYSGPSSYEQYF.